This TCR beta chain was sequenced during a study of response to subunit inactivated influenza vaccine. The CDR3 has 12 residues. Trimming left V 1 base short and J 6 bases short, with 9 bases between. Germline V gene lookup returns CDR1 GTSNPN and CDR2 SVGIG (reference sequence). TCRdb independently ran MiXCR on the RT-PCR reads; one entry per CDR3 protein. The data show hundreds of thousands of distinct CDR3 sequences, about 11% seen once. The data also belong to a second study, concerning T cells expressing NK-cell markers. From that second work: The authors generated TCR beta cDNA through 5'RACE template switching with UMIs. There were seven HCMV-seropositive donors and one seronegative donor among the eight sequenced.

The material sequenced was PBMCs from blood, taken on the day of vaccination. The chain has TRBV30 and TRBJ1-1; D unclear. This receptor was taken from a man in his forties or fifties who received an inactivated influenza vaccine. In DNA form, the CDR3 reads TGTGCCTGGAGTGGGTGGATCGCTGAAGCTTTCTTT. This codes for CAWSGWIAEAFF. The full variable domain, completed using reference TRBV30 and TRBJ1-1, is SQTIHQWPATLVQPVGSPLSLECTVEGTSNPNLYWYRQAAGRGLQLLFYSVGIGQISSEVPQNLSASRPQDRQFILSSKKLLLSDSGFYLCAWSGWIAEAFFGQGTRLTVV.